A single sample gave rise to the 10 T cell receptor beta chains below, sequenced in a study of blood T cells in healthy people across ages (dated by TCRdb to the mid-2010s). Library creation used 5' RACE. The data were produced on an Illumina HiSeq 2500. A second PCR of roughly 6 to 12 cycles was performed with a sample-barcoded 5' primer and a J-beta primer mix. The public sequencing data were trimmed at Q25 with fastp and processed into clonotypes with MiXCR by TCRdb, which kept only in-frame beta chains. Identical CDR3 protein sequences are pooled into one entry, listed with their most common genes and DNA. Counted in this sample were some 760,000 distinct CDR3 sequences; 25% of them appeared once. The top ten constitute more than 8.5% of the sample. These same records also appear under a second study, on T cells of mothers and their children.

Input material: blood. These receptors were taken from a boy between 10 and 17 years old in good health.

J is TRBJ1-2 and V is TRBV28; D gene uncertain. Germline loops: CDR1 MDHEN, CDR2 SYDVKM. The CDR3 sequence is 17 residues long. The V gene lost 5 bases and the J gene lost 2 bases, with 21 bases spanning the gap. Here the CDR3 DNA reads TGTGCCAGCAGTAAAGGTCTGAGGAACAGACCCAACTATGGCTACACCTTC. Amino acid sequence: CASSKGLRNRPNYGYTF.

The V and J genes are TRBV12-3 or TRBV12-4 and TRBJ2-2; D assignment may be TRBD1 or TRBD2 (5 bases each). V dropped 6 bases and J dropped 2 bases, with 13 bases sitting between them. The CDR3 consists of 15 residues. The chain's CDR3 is CASSLGRSNTGELFF. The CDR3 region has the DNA TGTGCCAGCAGCCTGGGACGGTCAAACACCGGGGAGCTGTTTTTT.

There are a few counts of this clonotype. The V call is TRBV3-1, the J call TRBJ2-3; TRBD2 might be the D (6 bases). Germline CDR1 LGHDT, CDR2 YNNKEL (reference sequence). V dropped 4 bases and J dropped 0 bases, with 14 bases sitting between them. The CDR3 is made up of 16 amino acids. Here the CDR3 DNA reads TGTGCCAGCAGCCCAAGAGGCGGGACTAGCACAGATACGCAGTATTTT. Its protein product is CASSPRGGTSTDTQYF.

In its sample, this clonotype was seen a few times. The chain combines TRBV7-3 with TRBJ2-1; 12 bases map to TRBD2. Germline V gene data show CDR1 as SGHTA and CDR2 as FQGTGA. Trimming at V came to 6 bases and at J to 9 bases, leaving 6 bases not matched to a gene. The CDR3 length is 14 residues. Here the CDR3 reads CASSSSGGAGEQFF. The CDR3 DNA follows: TGTGCCAGCAGTTCTAGCGGGGGGGCAGGTGAGCAGTTCTTC.

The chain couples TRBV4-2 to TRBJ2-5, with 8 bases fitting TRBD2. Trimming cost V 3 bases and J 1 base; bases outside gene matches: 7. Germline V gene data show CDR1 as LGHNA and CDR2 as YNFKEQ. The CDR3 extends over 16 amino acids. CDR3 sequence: CASSQVSLAGQETQYF. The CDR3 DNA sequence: TGTGCCAGCAGCCAGGTTTCTCTAGCGGGCCAAGAGACCCAGTACTTC.

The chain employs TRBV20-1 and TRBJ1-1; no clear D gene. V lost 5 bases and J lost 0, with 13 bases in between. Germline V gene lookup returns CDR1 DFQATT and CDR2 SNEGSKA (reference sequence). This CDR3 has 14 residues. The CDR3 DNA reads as TGCAGTGCTTTTCCCCCAGATATGAACACTGAAGCTTTCTTT. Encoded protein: CSAFPPDMNTEAFF.

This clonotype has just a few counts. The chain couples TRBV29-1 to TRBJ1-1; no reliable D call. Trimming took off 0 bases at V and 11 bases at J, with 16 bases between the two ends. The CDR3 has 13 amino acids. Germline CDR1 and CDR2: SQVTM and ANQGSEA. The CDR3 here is CSVEDHEELGAFF. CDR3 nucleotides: TGCAGCGTTGAAGACCATGAGGAGTTAGGGGCTTTCTTT.

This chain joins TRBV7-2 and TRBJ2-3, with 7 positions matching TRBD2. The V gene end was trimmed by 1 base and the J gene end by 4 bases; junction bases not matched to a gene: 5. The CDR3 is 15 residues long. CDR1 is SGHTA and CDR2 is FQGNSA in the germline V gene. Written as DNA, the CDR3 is TGTGCCAGCAGCTTAGTGGCCGGGAGGCCAGATACGCAGTATTTT. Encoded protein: CASSLVAGRPDTQYF.

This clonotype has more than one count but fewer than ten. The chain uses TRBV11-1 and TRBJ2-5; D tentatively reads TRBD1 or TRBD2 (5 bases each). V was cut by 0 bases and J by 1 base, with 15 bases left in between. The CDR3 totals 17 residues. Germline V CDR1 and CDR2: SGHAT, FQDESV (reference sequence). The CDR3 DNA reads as TGTGCCAGCAGCTTAGCTTACGACAGAGGGGCCCAAGAGACCCAGTACTTC. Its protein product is CASSLAYDRGAQETQYF. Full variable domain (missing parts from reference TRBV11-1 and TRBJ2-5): EAEVAQSPRYKITEKSQAVAFWCDPISGHATLYWYRQILGQGPELLVQFQDESVVDDSQLPKDRFSAERLKGVDSTLKIQPAELGDSAMYLCASSLAYDRGAQETQYFGPGTRLLVL.

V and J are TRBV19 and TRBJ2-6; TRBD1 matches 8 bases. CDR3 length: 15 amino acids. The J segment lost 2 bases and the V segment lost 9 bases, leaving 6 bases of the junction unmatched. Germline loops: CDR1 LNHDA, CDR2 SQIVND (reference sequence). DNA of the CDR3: TGTGCCAGCCGAGACAGGGGAACTGGGGCCAACGTCCTGACTTTC. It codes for CASRDRGTGANVLTF.